Each of the 25 T cell receptor beta chains below was sequenced from the same sample in a study of T-cell reconstitution after alpha-beta-depleted transplantation in children. Unique molecular identifiers were incorporated into the prepared TCRbeta library. TCRdb analysed the PCR reads with MiXCR anew, one entry per CDR3 protein. In the table there are 7,500 to 9,500 distinct CDR3 sequences, 30% of which are singletons. The sequenced sample was peripheral blood, obtained 60 days after TCRalphabeta/CD19-depleted stem cell transplant. Source of these receptors: a boy younger than two who had a stem cell transplant for SCID, so the T cells may come from the graft donor.

By share, this clonotype counts as medium-sized. The gene calls are TRBV5-5 and TRBJ2-6; D call uncertain. The V gene's germline CDR1 is SGHKS and CDR2 YYEKEE (reference sequence). Trimming shortened V by 0 bases and J by 2 bases, and 6 bases separated the two germline ends. The CDR3 length is 15 residues. The CDR3 here is CASSLGVTGANVLTF. CDR3 bases: TGTGCCAGCAGCTTGGGAGTAACTGGGGCCAACGTCCTGACTTTC.

This clonotype was counted at least ten times. The V and J genes are TRBV20-1 and TRBJ2-5; 7 bases fit TRBD2. CDR1 is DFQATT and CDR2 is SNEGSKA in the germline V gene (reference sequence). CDR3 length: 13 amino acids. Trimming removed 6 bases from V and 4 bases from J; junction bases left unmatched: 8. DNA for the CDR3: TGCAGTGCGTCTCTAGCGGACTTAGAGACCCAGTACTTC. The encoded protein is CSASLADLETQYF.

This clonotype occurred many times. V gene TRBV19 combines with J gene TRBJ2-5, with 13 bases fitting TRBD2. This CDR3 has 16 residues. Unmatched junction bases numbered 9, after V lost 6 bases and J lost 5 bases. CDR1 and CDR2 (germline): LNHDA, SQIVND (reference sequence). CDR3: CASRAGLAGPGETQYF. CDR3 in DNA: TGTGCCAGTAGAGCGGGACTAGCGGGACCTGGGGAGACCCAGTACTTC.

The chain uses TRBV4-1 and TRBJ2-7; 11 bases fit TRBD1. The V gene's germline CDR1 is MGHRA and CDR2 YSYEKL. The CDR3 loop spans 15 amino acids. J was trimmed by 6 bases and V by 5 bases; bases with no gene match: 9. The CDR3 is CASSGQGAIIGEQYF. The DNA of the CDR3 is TGCGCCAGCAGCGGACAGGGGGCGATCATCGGCGAGCAGTACTTC.

Ten or more counts support this clonotype. The rearrangement uses TRBV6-1 and TRBJ2-5; 8 bases are shared with TRBD1. The CDR3 spans 13 residues. V lost 7 bases to trimming and J lost 4 bases; unmatched junction nucleotides: 5. The germline V gene encodes CDR1 MNHNS and CDR2 SASEGT. The CDR3 DNA reads TGTGCCAGCACTAACAGGGGGAGAGAGACCCAGTACTTC. It translates to CASTNRGRETQYF.

This clonotype has at least ten counts. This chain uses TRBV7-9 with TRBJ2-5; D might be TRBD1 (5 bases). Between the trimmed V and J ends, which lost 2 bases and 5 bases, there was a span of 9 bases. Germline V CDR1 and CDR2: SEHNR, FQNEAQ (reference sequence). There are 13 residues in the CDR3. Written as DNA, the CDR3 is TGTGCCAGCAGCTTACAGGGTCCTGAGACCCAGTACTTC. Its protein product is CASSLQGPETQYF.

The chain joins TRBV12-3 or TRBV12-4 to TRBJ2-5, with D possibly matching TRBD2 (6 bases). CDR3 length: 14 amino acids. V lost 6 bases and J 2 bases, leaving 13 bases between the germline ends. The CDR3 nucleotides read TGTGCCAGCAGCTTTGGGGGACTGCAAGAGACCCAGTACTTC. Translated, it gives CASSFGGLQETQYF.

This clonotype is categorized as medium-sized (0.01 to 0.1%). V and J are TRBV6-5 and TRBJ2-1; unclear D gene. The V gene's germline CDR1 is MNHEY and CDR2 SVGAGI. The CDR3 spans 15 residues. V gave up 2 bases and J gave up 0 bases, with 8 bases separating them. The CDR3 reads CASSYRVSSYNEQFF. DNA of the CDR3: TGTGCCAGCAGTTACCGGGTCTCCTCCTACAATGAGCAGTTCTTC.

Ten or more counts support this clonotype. The chain uses TRBV6-5 and TRBJ2-7; the match to TRBD2 covers 11 bases. V trimming: 5 bases; J trimming: 3 bases; junction bases outside the gene matches: 9. Germline lookup yields CDR1 MNHEY and CDR2 SVGAGI. This CDR3 spans 16 amino acids. The CDR3 sequence: CASSQRPSGGYYEQYF. Here the CDR3 DNA reads TGTGCCAGCAGTCAGAGACCTAGCGGGGGGTACTACGAGCAGTACTTC.

This rearrangement joins TRBV2 to TRBJ1-5; D is ambiguous. This CDR3 is built from 14 residues. Germline V gives CDR1 SNHLY, CDR2 FYNNEI. V was shortened by 8 bases and J by 7 bases, with 18 bases between the two germline ends. Here the CDR3 DNA reads TGTGCCAGCTCAGTGAGGAGCGGCGGGCAGCCCCAGCATTTT. It specifies CASSVRSGGQPQHF. The full variable domain, in which reference TRBV2 and TRBJ1-5 provide the parts outside the CDR3, is EPEVTQTPSHQVTQMGQEVILRCVPISNHLYFYWYRQILGQKVEFLVSFYNNEISEKSEIFDDQFSVERPDGSNFTLKIRSTKLEDSAMYFCASSVRSGGQPQHFGDGTRLSIL.

By sample fraction, this clonotype is medium-sized (0.01 to 0.1%). The chain joins TRBV5-1 to TRBJ1-1; D unclear. CDR1 is SGHRS, CDR2 YFSETQ, per germline. The CDR3 is made up of 14 amino acids. V was cut by 1 base and J by 0 bases, with 7 bases left in between. CDR3 sequence: CASSLNTLNTEAFF. The CDR3 DNA reads TGCGCCAGCAGCTTGAATACATTGAACACTGAAGCTTTCTTT.

V is TRBV20-1 and J is TRBJ2-3, with TRBD2 identical over 11 bases. V lost 5 bases, J lost 0 bases, and 7 bases stayed unmatched. Germline loops: CDR1 DFQATT, CDR2 SNEGSKA (reference sequence). There are 16 residues in the CDR3. The CDR3 region has the DNA TGCAGTGCTTCCCGGACTAGCGGGTCTAGCACAGATACGCAGTATTTT. It encodes CSASRTSGSSTDTQYF.

This clonotype was counted ten times or more. The CDR3 region is CASSLAVWSSRIISNTGELFF. The DNA of the CDR3 is TGTGCCAGCAGCTTAGCCGTCTGGTCCTCCCGAATCATATCGAACACCGGGGAGCTGTTTTTT. V and J are TRBV11-1 and TRBJ2-2; D gene uncertain. This CDR3 contains 21 residues. The germline CDR1 and CDR2 sequences are SGHAT and FQDESV (reference sequence). V was cut by 0 bases and J by 0 bases, with 23 bases left in between.

The rearrangement uses TRBV5-1 and TRBJ2-2; no definite D call. The CDR3 extends over 14 amino acids. CDR1 SGHRS and CDR2 YFSETQ come from the germline V gene. The V end lost 6 bases, the J end lost 5 bases, and 14 bases lay between the germline ends. The CDR3 loop is CASKQKVGTGELFF. The CDR3 DNA follows: TGCGCCAGCAAACAAAAAGTCGGAACCGGGGAGCTGTTTTTT.

This clonotype came up many times. The chain joins TRBV27 to TRBJ1-1; no reliable D call. CDR1 MNHEY and CDR2 SMNVEV come from the germline V gene (reference sequence). The CDR3 is made up of 15 amino acids. Trimming took off 2 bases at V and 1 base at J, with 11 bases between the two ends. The CDR3 DNA follows: TGTGCCAGCAGTTTAATAGAAGTCCCGAACACTGAAGCTTTCTTT. Protein: CASSLIEVPNTEAFF.

The V and J genes are TRBV4-2 and TRBJ1-5, with TRBD1 as a possible D gene (5 bases). The CDR3 has 18 amino acids. The V and J ends lost 10 bases and 4 bases respectively, with 29 bases between them. Germline CDR1 reads LGHNA; CDR2 reads YNFKEQ. As DNA, the CDR3 is TGTGCCATCGGCTCCGGGGACCTCTGGGTGCTAGGAAATCAGCCCCAGCATTTT. Translation: CAIGSGDLWVLGNQPQHF.

The chain recombines TRBV5-1 with TRBJ2-5; 10 bases fit TRBD2. The germline CDR1 and CDR2 sequences are SGHRS and YFSETQ. The junction had 7 bases not matched to a gene; V was cut back by 0 bases and J by 2 bases. The length of the CDR3 is 17 residues. The DNA of the CDR3 is TGCGCCAGCAGCTTGGCGGCTAGCGGGAGTATTCAAGAGACCCAGTACTTC. Translating it yields CASSLAASGSIQETQYF.

V and J are TRBV10-2 and TRBJ2-7; weak D call: TRBD2 (6 bases). Trimming took 6 bases from V and 0 from J, leaving 9 bases between them. The germline CDR1 and CDR2 sequences are WSHSY and SAAADI. The CDR3 is 13 residues long. DNA for the CDR3: TGCGCCAGCAGGCGGGGCCTCTCCTACGAGCAGTACTTC. Translation gives CASRRGLSYEQYF.

J is TRBJ2-1 and V is TRBV29-1; 10 nucleotides agree with TRBD2. This CDR3 is 14 amino acids long. In germline, CDR1 is SQVTM, CDR2 ANQGSEA. The V and J ends lost 4 bases and 4 bases, in that order; junction bases with no gene match: 4. CDR3 region: CSVGASGSYNEQFF. CDR3 bases: TGCAGCGTTGGGGCTAGCGGGAGTTACAATGAGCAGTTCTTC.

This clonotype is judged medium-sized. The gene calls are TRBV2 and TRBJ2-7, with 8 bases identical to TRBD2. Germline CDR1 is SNHLY and CDR2 is FYNNEI. The J segment lost 0 bases and the V segment lost 7 bases, leaving 11 bases of the junction unmatched. The CDR3 extends over 16 amino acids. The DNA of the CDR3 is TGTGCCAGCATACGGGGGGGCACTTTGCGCTCCTACGAGCAGTACTTC. Protein product: CASIRGGTLRSYEQYF.

This clonotype counts as medium-sized. V is TRBV5-5 and J is TRBJ2-5, with TRBD1 matching 8 bases. CDR1 is SGHKS, CDR2 YYEKEE, per germline (reference sequence). The ends lost 2 bases at V and 5 bases at J; junction bases unmatched: 5. This CDR3 comprises 14 residues. This CDR3 reads CASSLDRGRETQYF. Written as DNA, the CDR3 is TGTGCCAGCAGCTTAGACAGGGGTAGGGAGACCCAGTACTTC.

As DNA, the CDR3 is TGTGCCAGCAGCAAAAAAAGGAGTACGCAGTATTTT. This sequence encodes CASSKKRSTQYF. V and J are TRBV12-3 or TRBV12-4 and TRBJ2-3; D not resolved. The CDR3 loop spans 12 amino acids. Trimming shortened V by 6 bases and J by 8 bases, and 12 bases separated the two germline ends.

By its share, this clonotype is medium-sized. V is TRBV9 and J is TRBJ2-7; tentative D call: TRBD1 (6 bases). The CDR3 totals 12 residues. The V end was cut by 10 bases, the J end by 5 bases, with 16 bases between. Germline CDR1 is SGDLS and CDR2 is YYNGEE. The CDR3 DNA reads TGTGCCCGAGGTGGGGGCCCGAACGAGCAGTACTTC. Its protein is CARGGGPNEQYF.

The chain joins TRBV6-1 to TRBJ2-4; D gene unclear. Germline V lookup: CDR1 MNHNS, CDR2 SASEGT. V was trimmed by 6 bases and J by 3 bases, leaving 9 bases between them. The CDR3 spans 13 residues. The CDR3 protein is CASSNPGKNIQYF. The CDR3 region has the DNA TGTGCCAGCAGCAACCCCGGCAAAAACATTCAGTACTTC.

This clonotype was detected many times. The V call is TRBV5-4, the J call TRBJ1-5; no reliable D call. With 3 bases removed from V and 7 bases from J, the gap between germline ends came to 29 bases. The CDR3 length is 19 residues. Germline CDR1 reads SGHNT; CDR2 reads YYREEE (reference sequence). CDR3 in DNA: TGTGCCAGCAGCTCAGAGGCGGAGAGGAACACAGACTGGGAACAGCCCCAGCATTTT. It codes for CASSSEAERNTDWEQPQHF.